Listed here are 14 T cell receptor beta chains from one sample, sequenced in a study of T cells in Graves' hyperthyroidism and ophthalmopathy. The investigators amplified TCR beta CDR3 regions from RNA transcripts. The study used the HTBI primer set for a first-round RT-PCR of the TCR CDR3. Via MiXCR, TCRdb re-called the multiplex PCR reads, giving one row per CDR3 protein. This table has some 600,000 distinct CDR3 sequences, approximately 14% appearing once. Specimen: blood. Receptor source: a woman between 25 and 40 years old with Graves' hyperthyroidism that later progressed to Graves' ophthalmopathy.

This clonotype was recorded at least ten times. The V gene is TRBV19, the J gene TRBJ2-2; the D is unclear. Trimming took 3 bases from V and 2 from J, leaving 10 bases between them. The V gene's germline CDR1 is LNHDA and CDR2 SQIVND (reference sequence). CDR3 size: 15 residues. For the CDR3, the DNA is TGTGCCAGTAGTATGGGAACATCTAACACCGGGGAGCTGTTTTTT. It codes for CASSMGTSNTGELFF.

This clonotype came up many times. The chain couples TRBV20-1 to TRBJ1-1, with TRBD1 matching 8 bases. The junction had 10 bases not matched to a gene; V was cut back by 8 bases and J by 11 bases. CDR1 is DFQATT, CDR2 SNEGSKA, per germline (reference sequence). CDR3 size: 11 residues. The CDR3 protein is CSTTGTGYAFF. The CDR3 nucleotides read TGCAGTACAACCGGGACAGGCTACGCTTTCTTT.

The J gene is TRBJ1-2, the V gene TRBV27, with 7 bases fitting TRBD1. V dropped 7 bases and J dropped 2; count of bases not matched to a gene: 1. Germline V gives CDR1 MNHEY, CDR2 SMNVEV (reference sequence). The CDR3 sequence is 12 residues long. Written as DNA, the CDR3 is TGTGCCAGCAAGGGGGCGAACTATGGCTACACCTTC. Translating it yields CASKGANYGYTF.

This clonotype showed up many times. The genes are TRBV29-1 and TRBJ1-1; D possibly corresponds to TRBD1 (5 bases). Between the trimmed V and J ends, which lost 1 base and 1 base, there was a span of 19 bases. CDR3 length: 17 amino acids. CDR1 SQVTM and CDR2 ANQGSEA come from the germline V gene. The CDR3 reads CSVEVAPGRLTNTEAFF. The CDR3 bases are TGCAGCGTTGAAGTGGCCCCGGGACGCCTAACGAACACTGAAGCTTTCTTT.

This clonotype was counted many times. J is TRBJ2-5 and V is TRBV7-9; D is undetermined. V was clipped by 1 base and J by 5 bases, with 8 bases between them. The germline gives CDR1 SEHNR, CDR2 FQNEAQ (reference sequence). This CDR3 has 13 amino acids. CDR3 DNA: TGTGCCAGCAGCTTAGTCCCCCGGGAGACCCAGTACTTC. It codes for CASSLVPRETQYF.

The chain employs TRBV5-1 and TRBJ2-1; maybe TRBD2 (7 bases). V was shortened by 7 bases and J by 6 bases, with 29 bases between the two germline ends. The CDR3 consists of 18 residues. Germline-derived CDR1 and CDR2 are SGHRS and YFSETQ. The CDR3: CASYAGGGARRELNEQFF. DNA for the CDR3: TGCGCCAGCTACGCAGGCGGGGGCGCAAGGCGGGAGCTCAATGAGCAGTTCTTC.

This rearrangement joins TRBV3-1 to TRBJ2-1; 7 nucleotides line up with TRBD1. The CDR3 loop spans 16 amino acids. The V segment lost 5 bases and the J segment 1 base; nucleotides outside the gene matches: 8. CDR1 and CDR2 from the germline V gene are LGHDT and YNNKEL (reference sequence). CDR3 protein: CASSLTRDRSYNEQFF. The CDR3 DNA sequence: TGTGCCAGCAGCTTGACCCGGGACAGATCCTACAATGAGCAGTTCTTC.

This clonotype was counted ten times or more. The DNA of the CDR3 is TGCAGCGCCGAGCCGGGGGACCCCACAGATACGCAGTATTTT. This encodes CSAEPGDPTDTQYF. The chain has TRBV29-1 and TRBJ2-3, with D perhaps matching TRBD2 (6 bases). Between the trimmed V and J ends, which lost 7 bases and 2 bases, there was a span of 16 bases. This CDR3 is 14 amino acids long. Germline-derived CDR1 and CDR2 are SQVTM and ANQGSEA.

This clonotype was found many times. V is TRBV30 and J is TRBJ2-7; 10 nucleotides align to TRBD1. CDR3 length: 12 amino acids. V lost 5 bases, J lost 3 bases, and 1 base stayed unmatched. Germline CDR1 and CDR2: GTSNPN and SVGIG (reference sequence). CDR3 in amino acids: CAWGDRGYEQYF. The CDR3 DNA is TGTGCCTGGGGGGACAGGGGCTACGAGCAGTACTTC.

This clonotype has at least ten counts. The chain couples TRBV7-2 to TRBJ1-2; the match to TRBD1 covers 9 bases. Germline trimming cut 6 bases from V and 6 bases from J; bases unmatched to any gene: 5. The CDR3 is 13 amino acids. CDR1 and CDR2 from the germline V gene are SGHTA and FQGNSA. The CDR3 protein is CASSPGTGHGYTF. The DNA of the CDR3 is TGTGCCAGCAGTCCGGGGACAGGGCATGGCTACACCTTC.

The CDR3 bases are TGTGCCAGCAGCCAAGTCGACAGGTCAACTAATGAAAAACTGTTTTTT. Translation gives CASSQVDRSTNEKLFF. The chain combines TRBV4-2 with TRBJ1-4, with a possible D match to TRBD1 (6 bases). The CDR3 has 16 residues. The V end was cut by 1 base, the J end by 0 bases, with 9 bases between. The germline gives CDR1 LGHNA, CDR2 YNFKEQ.

Remarks on this clonotype: It may be a read error: a sequence one base away is much more abundant. V gene TRBV18 combines with J gene TRBJ2-7, with D possibly called TRBD1 or TRBD2 (5 bases each). In germline, CDR1 is KGHSH, CDR2 LQKENI. This CDR3 is built from 14 residues. Trimming shortened V by 1 base and J by 1 base, and 8 bases separated the two germline ends. The chain's CDR3 is CASSPLGTSYEQYF. DNA for the CDR3: TGTGCCAGCTCACCACTGGGGACGTCCTACGAGCAGTACTTC.

V gene TRBV5-5 combines with J gene TRBJ2-5, with D possibly being TRBD1 (6 bases). Trimming shortened V by 6 bases and J by 2 bases, and 17 bases separated the two germline ends. The germline V gene encodes CDR1 SGHKS and CDR2 YYEKEE (reference sequence). This CDR3 contains 15 residues. This CDR3 is CASKRFRDTQETQYF. The DNA for the CDR3 is TGTGCCAGCAAGAGGTTCCGGGACACACAAGAGACCCAGTACTTC.

This clonotype appeared a few times. The J gene is TRBJ2-7, the V gene TRBV28, with 13 bases matching TRBD2. Germline-derived CDR1 and CDR2 are MDHEN and SYDVKM. This CDR3 has 17 amino acids. Trimming removed 2 bases from V and 2 bases from J; junction bases left unmatched: 6. This chain's CDR3 is CASSLPGTSGNTYEQYF. The CDR3 bases are TGTGCCAGCAGTTTACCCGGGACTAGCGGGAACACCTACGAGCAGTACTTC.